This entry lists 20 T cell receptor beta chains sequenced from one sample in a study of shared clonotypes between healthy human individuals. This table comes from immunoSEQ multiplex PCR, and its TCRdb copy is limited to in-frame clones, with some not included. This table has some 1.5 million clones, 95% to 99% appearing once. Sample: naive CD4+ T cells sorted from blood. Regarding subset: CD45RA+ positively selected. The source is a man aged 30 to 39 in good health.

The chain couples TRBV19 to TRBJ1-2, with no clear D. Between the trimmed V and J ends, which lost 0 bases and 3 bases, there was a span of 11 bases. The CDR3 contains 15 residues. Per germline, CDR1 LNHDA and CDR2 SQIVND (reference sequence). CDR3 in DNA: TGTGCCAGTAGTATAGACCATGGACGGGACTATGGCTACACCTTC. Translating gives CASSIDHGRDYGYTF.

This sequence joins TRBV29-1 and TRBJ1-5; D might be TRBD1 (6 bases). This CDR3 has 14 residues. Trimming pared 4 bases from V and 5 bases from J, leaving 15 bases between. Germline V gene data show CDR1 as SQVTM and CDR2 as ANQGSEA. Here the CDR3 reads CSVAQGTPDQPQHF. The CDR3 DNA follows: TGCAGCGTTGCCCAGGGGACACCAGATCAGCCCCAGCATTTT.

This clone was detected only once. The rearrangement joins TRBV5-5 to TRBJ2-7; D is unresolved. Trimming took off 0 bases at V and 2 bases at J, with 6 bases between the two ends. CDR1 and CDR2 from the germline V gene are SGHKS and YYEKEE (reference sequence). CDR3 length equals 13 residues. Written as DNA, the CDR3 is TGTGCCAGCAGCTTGGTCTCCCCCTACGAGCAGTACTTC. Amino acids: CASSLVSPYEQYF. The full variable domain, its missing parts supplied by reference TRBV5-5 and TRBJ2-7, is DAGVTQSPTHLIKTRGQQVTLRCSPISGHKSVSWYQQVLGQGPQFIFQYYEKEERGRGNFPDRFSARQFPNYSSELNVNALLLGDSALYLCASSLVSPYEQYFGPGTRLTVT.

CDR3 DNA: TGTGCCAGCAGGCCGCTATGGGACAGGAGCTCCTACGAGCAGTACTTC. Its protein is CASRPLWDRSSYEQYF. J is TRBJ2-7 and V is TRBV27, with TRBD1 matching 8 bases. After removal of 6 bases from V and 0 bases from J, the junction contained 10 bases not matched to a gene. CDR1 MNHEY and CDR2 SMNVEV come from the germline V gene (reference sequence). There are 16 residues in the CDR3.

V and J are TRBV6-5 and TRBJ2-6; no reliable D call. CDR1 and CDR2 from the germline V gene are MNHEY and SVGAGI. The CDR3 consists of 14 residues. The V end was cut by 0 bases, the J end by 6 bases, with 6 bases between. In DNA form, the CDR3 reads TGTGCCAGCAGTTACTCAAGACTGGCCAACGTCCTGACTTTC. Its translation is CASSYSRLANVLTF.

The V and J genes are TRBV6-6 and TRBJ2-7; possibly TRBD1 or TRBD2 for D (5 bases each). Germline values: CDR1 MNHNY, CDR2 SVGAGI (reference sequence). This CDR3 has 14 amino acids. The V gene lost 10 bases and the J gene lost 0 bases, with 16 bases spanning the gap. The CDR3 DNA is TGTGCCACCGGAACGGGGACGGTCTCCTACGAGCAGTACTTC. The encoded protein is CATGTGTVSYEQYF.

V is TRBV6-1 and J is TRBJ2-3; D remains ambiguous. Trimming removed 6 bases from V and 4 bases from J, with 8 bases in between. The germline gives CDR1 MNHNS, CDR2 SASEGT. The CDR3 length is 12 residues. The CDR3 nucleotides are TGTGCCAGCAGCGGACCCCCAGATACGCAGTATTTT. It translates to CASSGPPDTQYF.

The chain employs TRBV18 and TRBJ2-1; maybe TRBD2 (5 bases). The CDR3 extends over 16 amino acids. V was trimmed by 5 bases and J by 5 bases, leaving 19 bases between them. Germline lookup yields CDR1 KGHSH and CDR2 LQKENI. For the CDR3, the DNA is TGTGCCAGCTCATCCATCTTCGGTACTAGGCACAATGAGCAGTTCTTC. Protein product: CASSSIFGTRHNEQFF.

The chain recombines TRBV5-1 with TRBJ1-1; possibly TRBD1 for D (5 bases). The germline V gene encodes CDR1 SGHRS and CDR2 YFSETQ. The ends were cut back, 3 bases at V and 11 bases at J, with 17 bases in the middle. There are 13 residues in the CDR3. The chain's CDR3 is CASSSLWGDRAFF. CDR3 nucleotides: TGCGCCAGCAGCTCCCTTTGGGGGGATCGGGCTTTCTTT.

This rearrangement joins TRBV15 to TRBJ2-7; D perhaps matches TRBD2 (6 bases). V was cut by 8 bases and J by 2 bases, with 19 bases left in between. Germline V gene data show CDR1 as LNHNV and CDR2 as YYDKDF (reference sequence). The CDR3 runs 15 residues. The CDR3 nucleotides read TGTGCCACCGGCACCCCAACAGGACTAACCTACGAGCAGTACTTC. Translation: CATGTPTGLTYEQYF.

The gene calls are TRBV5-4 and TRBJ1-4; 7 positions match TRBD1. Looked up from germline, CDR1 is SGHNT and CDR2 is YYREEE (reference sequence). The junction had 11 bases not matched to a gene; V was cut back by 4 bases and J by 8 bases. This CDR3 is built from 15 residues. The CDR3 region is CASSRPTGEGEKLFF. CDR3 sequence (DNA): TGTGCCAGCAGCCGCCCAACAGGGGAGGGCGAAAAACTGTTTTTT. The full variable domain, with the rest looked up from reference TRBV5-4 and TRBJ1-4, is ETGVTQSPTHLIKTRGQQVTLRCSSQSGHNTVSWYQQALGQGPQFIFQYYREEENGRGNFPPRFSGLQFPNYSSELNVNALELDDSALYLCASSRPTGEGEKLFFGSGTQLSVL.

This chain connects TRBV10-1 to TRBJ2-1, with TRBD2 as a possible D gene (6 bases). The CDR3 length is 15 residues. Germline V lookup: CDR1 WNHNN, CDR2 SYGVQD (reference sequence). V lost 3 bases and J 4 bases, leaving 13 bases between the germline ends. The CDR3 sequence is CASSESLASYNEQFF. The DNA for the CDR3 is TGCGCCAGCAGTGAATCACTAGCATCGTACAATGAGCAGTTCTTC.

Concerning this clone: The same CDR3 also results from other DNA sequences found in this sample. V gene TRBV18 combines with J gene TRBJ2-2; D is tentatively TRBD1 or TRBD2 (5 bases each). Trimming removed 3 bases from V and 5 bases from J, with 10 bases in between. The V gene's germline CDR1 is KGHSH and CDR2 LQKENI. This CDR3 has 14 amino acids. The CDR3 sequence is CASSPGTATGELFF. CDR3 coding DNA: TGTGCCAGCTCACCGGGGACGGCAACCGGGGAGCTGTTTTTT.

V is TRBV28 and J is TRBJ2-1, with TRBD2 identical over 12 bases. Germline-derived CDR1 and CDR2 are MDHEN and SYDVKM. The CDR3 has 21 residues. V was pared by 5 bases and J by 2 bases, with 19 bases of the junction left unmatched. The CDR3 is CASSTFAVGTSGHRPYNEQFF. The CDR3 DNA sequence: TGTGCCAGCAGTACGTTCGCCGTGGGGACTAGCGGGCACCGTCCCTACAATGAGCAGTTCTTC.

The chain recombines TRBV18 with TRBJ2-5; 10 bases map to TRBD1. V trimming: 0 bases; J trimming: 7 bases; junction bases outside the gene matches: 2. This CDR3 region has 14 residues. The germline gives CDR1 KGHSH, CDR2 LQKENI. In nucleotides, the CDR3 is TGTGCCAGCTCACCACCGGGACAGGGGTTGACCCAGTACTTC. It yields the protein CASSPPGQGLTQYF.

The J gene is TRBJ2-5, the V gene TRBV5-5; TRBD2 matches at 7 bases. Losses at the gene ends were 4 bases for V and 4 bases for J; bases not matched to a gene: 10. The CDR3 spans 15 residues. Germline V gene data show CDR1 as SGHKS and CDR2 as YYEKEE (reference sequence). DNA of the CDR3: TGTGCCAGCAGCCACCTTGCGGGGGTATCAGAGACCCAGTACTTC. Amino acids: CASSHLAGVSETQYF.

This chain joins TRBV19 and TRBJ1-5; no reliable D call. V dropped 3 bases and J dropped 2 bases, with 11 bases sitting between them. This CDR3 has 15 residues. Germline-derived CDR1 and CDR2 are LNHDA and SQIVND (reference sequence). The CDR3 loop is CASSIGHLRNQPQHF. The CDR3 coding sequence is TGTGCCAGTAGTATTGGTCACCTACGCAATCAGCCCCAGCATTTT.

This chain connects TRBV5-1 to TRBJ2-2; D gene ambiguous. V gave up 0 bases and J gave up 2 bases, with 11 bases separating them. Germline CDR1 reads SGHRS; CDR2 reads YFSETQ. The CDR3 extends over 16 amino acids. CDR3 residues: CASSLGSVSNTGELFF. The CDR3 DNA sequence: TGCGCCAGCAGCTTGGGCAGTGTCAGTAACACCGGGGAGCTGTTTTTT.

CDR3 sequence: CATGRDRRANEQFF. The CDR3 DNA follows: TGTGCCACCGGCCGGGACCGACGGGCCAATGAGCAGTTCTTC. V and J are TRBV15 and TRBJ2-1; D is perhaps TRBD1 or TRBD2 (5 bases each). V was clipped by 8 bases and J by 6 bases, with 17 bases between them. The CDR3 spans 14 residues. CDR1 is LNHNV, CDR2 YYDKDF, per germline (reference sequence).

A word on this clone: The same CDR3 also results from other DNA sequences found in this sample. The chain carries TRBV18 and TRBJ2-7; the D is unclear. The length of the CDR3 is 12 residues. The V gene lost 4 bases and the J gene lost 3 bases, with 7 bases spanning the gap. Germline assignment: CDR1 KGHSH and CDR2 LQKENI. For the CDR3, the DNA is TGTGCCAGCTCACGGACCAACTACGAGCAGTACTTC. Translation: CASSRTNYEQYF.